Below, 24 T cell receptor beta chains from the same sample are listed, as sequenced in a study of blood T cell repertoires in COVID-19. Only in-frame clones appear in the TCRdb table, and some are missing; sequencing was by immunoSEQ multiplex PCR. The data show about 240,000 clones, with 70% to 90% seen just once and about 3.1% held by the top ten. Sequences were obtained from peripheral blood. These receptors all stem from a young woman who had recovered from COVID-19.

This sequence joins TRBV20-1 and TRBJ2-7; a weak D match, TRBD2 (6 bases). Trimming took off 3 bases at V and 7 bases at J, with 13 bases between the two ends. Germline V gene lookup returns CDR1 DFQATT and CDR2 SNEGSKA (reference sequence). CDR3 length: 12 amino acids. CDR3 DNA sequence: TGCAGTGCTAGTGGGAGGCCTACAGAGCAGTACTTC. Amino acids: CSASGRPTEQYF.

CDR3 protein: CASSQGLADEQFF. The CDR3 DNA reads TGTGCCAGCAGCCAAGGATTGGCGGATGAGCAGTTCTTC. The chain has TRBV3-1 (or the pseudogene TRBV3-2) and TRBJ2-1; no reliable D call. Germline V lookup: CDR1 LGHDT, CDR2 YNNKEL (reference sequence). The length of the CDR3 is 13 residues. The V end lost 1 base, the J end lost 8 bases, and 9 bases lay between the germline ends.

The rearrangement uses TRBV5-6 and TRBJ1-2; D remains ambiguous. This CDR3 is 13 amino acids long. V dropped 3 bases and J dropped 8 bases, with 14 bases sitting between them. The germline V gene has CDR1 SGHDT and CDR2 YYEEEE. The CDR3 nucleotides read TGTGCCAGCAGCTCTGACCTCAGGAGGGGCTACACCTTC. Protein sequence: CASSSDLRRGYTF.

V gene TRBV2 combines with J gene TRBJ2-1, with TRBD2 matching 7 bases. The CDR3 spans 16 residues. The trim removed 5 bases at V and 2 bases at J, leaving 9 bases unmatched. CDR1 and CDR2 from the germline V gene are SNHLY and FYNNEI. CDR3 bases: TGTGCCAGCAGTCTTCTCACGGGGGGTCCCTACAATGAGCAGTTCTTC. Its translation: CASSLLTGGPYNEQFF.

The genes are TRBV7-6 and TRBJ1-3; D call uncertain. V lost 9 bases to trimming and J lost 0 bases, with 6 bases between them. From germline, CDR1 is SGHVS and CDR2 FNYEAQ. This CDR3 has 12 residues. CDR3 region: CASGGSGNTIYF. CDR3 DNA sequence: TGTGCCAGTGGAGGCTCTGGAAACACCATATATTTT.

This clone was counted many times. The chain couples TRBV9 to TRBJ1-2; perhaps TRBD1 as D (5 bases). Trimming shortened V by 5 bases and J by 3 bases, and 17 bases separated the two germline ends. Germline CDR1 and CDR2: SGDLS and YYNGEE. This CDR3 comprises 15 residues. The CDR3 loop reads CASSINGGGDYGYTF. The CDR3 bases are TGTGCCAGCAGTATTAACGGCGGGGGTGACTATGGCTACACCTTC. Combining the CDR3 with reference TRBV9 and TRBJ1-2 gives the whole variable domain DSGVTQTPKHLITATGQRVTLRCSPRSGDLSVYWYQQSLDQGLQFLIQYYNGEERAKGNILERFSAQQFPDLHSELNLSSLELGDSALYFCASSINGGGDYGYTFGSGTRLTVV.

J is TRBJ2-1 and V is TRBV9, with D uncertain. This CDR3 spans 17 amino acids. Germline loops: CDR1 SGDLS, CDR2 YYNGEE. V lost 3 bases to trimming and J lost 0 bases, with 16 bases between them. The CDR3 DNA follows: TGTGCCAGCAGCGGGATCTCCGAGACACACTCCTACAATGAGCAGTTCTTC. Translated, it gives CASSGISETHSYNEQFF.

A single count supports this clone. This sequence joins TRBV5-6 and TRBJ1-2; 12 nucleotides agree with TRBD1. After removal of 4 bases from V and 3 bases from J, the junction contained 10 bases not matched to a gene. The CDR3 has 17 amino acids. Germline CDR1 reads SGHDT; CDR2 reads YYEEEE. Written as DNA, the CDR3 is TGTGCCAGCAGCCACCGGGACAGGGGGCACTCTGACTATGGCTACACCTTC. As protein: CASSHRDRGHSDYGYTF.

The rearrangement links TRBV6-1 to TRBJ1-6; D not resolved. Germline V gene data show CDR1 as MNHNS and CDR2 as SASEGT. Trimming stripped 3 bases from V and 3 bases from J, with 21 bases between. The CDR3 runs 19 residues. CDR3 region: CASSDLQRLGASYNSPLHF. CDR3 nucleotide sequence: TGTGCCAGCAGTGACCTCCAAAGGCTCGGAGCAAGCTATAATTCACCCCTCCACTTT.

This chain uses TRBV27 with TRBJ1-4; 9 bases fit TRBD1. In germline, CDR1 is MNHEY, CDR2 SMNVEV (reference sequence). V shed 6 bases, J shed 8 bases, and the junction held 7 bases outside the gene matches. This CDR3 spans 14 amino acids. CDR3 nucleotides: TGTGCCAGCAGAGTACAGGGGGCGCCGGAAAAACTGTTTTTT. This codes for CASRVQGAPEKLFF.

This clone was detected once. The chain carries TRBV5-1 and TRBJ1-6; the match to TRBD1 covers 7 bases. Trimming removed 4 bases from V and 5 bases from J; junction bases left unmatched: 6. Germline CDR1 is SGHRS and CDR2 is YFSETQ. The CDR3 sequence is 15 residues long. The CDR3 sequence is CASSPQGTDNSPLHF. CDR3 nucleotide sequence: TGCGCCAGCAGCCCGCAGGGGACAGATAATTCACCCCTCCACTTT. The full variable domain, rest sourced from reference TRBV5-1 and TRBJ1-6, is KAGVTQTPRYLIKTRGQQVTLSCSPISGHRSVSWYQQTPGQGLQFLFEYFSETQRNKGNFPGRFSGRQFSNSRSEMNVSTLELGDSALYLCASSPQGTDNSPLHFGNGTRLTVT.

The chain carries TRBV27 and TRBJ1-2; 8 nucleotides line up with TRBD1. CDR1 is MNHEY and CDR2 is SMNVEV in the germline V gene (reference sequence). CDR3 length: 14 amino acids. J lost 8 bases, V lost 5 bases, and 10 bases had no gene match. The CDR3 DNA is TGTGCCAGCAGTCAAACGACAGGGGTCGGGGGCTACACCTTC. This encodes CASSQTTGVGGYTF.

The CDR3: CASSLTGYEQYF. CDR3 DNA: TGTGCCAGCAGTTTGACAGGGTACGAGCAGTACTTC. The V gene is TRBV6-5, the J gene TRBJ2-7; 7 nucleotides align to TRBD1. CDR1 and CDR2 (germline): MNHEY, SVGAGI. This CDR3 is built from 12 residues. Unmatched junction bases numbered 1, after V lost 4 bases and J lost 4 bases.

V gene TRBV6-5 combines with J gene TRBJ1-5; D might be TRBD1 (5 bases). This CDR3 is built from 13 residues. Germline lookup yields CDR1 MNHEY and CDR2 SVGAGI. V dropped 8 bases and J dropped 6 bases, with 14 bases sitting between them. This CDR3 reads CASESGMGQPQHF. The CDR3 bases are TGTGCCAGCGAATCAGGGATGGGTCAGCCCCAGCATTTT.

The V gene is TRBV3-1 (or the pseudogene TRBV3-2), the J gene TRBJ2-1; D possibly corresponds to TRBD1 (6 bases). Trimming stripped 5 bases from V and 5 bases from J, with 13 bases between. The length of the CDR3 is 14 residues. CDR1 is LGHDT, CDR2 YNNKEL, per germline (reference sequence). The CDR3 region is CASSSRDTDNEQFF. DNA of the CDR3: TGTGCCAGCAGCTCCCGGGACACCGACAATGAGCAGTTCTTC.

The chain joins TRBV4-3 to TRBJ1-2, with D tentatively TRBD1 (5 bases). Germline lookup yields CDR1 LGHNA and CDR2 YSLEER. This CDR3 spans 16 amino acids. Trimming stripped 0 bases from V and 5 bases from J, with 16 bases between. The CDR3 reads CASSQDLTRAEYGYTF. In nucleotides, the CDR3 is TGCGCCAGCAGCCAAGATTTAACCAGGGCAGAGTATGGCTACACCTTC.

The sample holds one count of this clone. This sequence joins TRBV28 and TRBJ2-1, with 7 bases matching TRBD2. Germline V gene sequence: CDR1 MDHEN, CDR2 SYDVKM. V gave up 6 bases and J gave up 0 bases; unmatched junction bases: 8. The CDR3 is made up of 16 amino acids. CDR3 region: CASSSGTGGSYNEQFF. CDR3 DNA: TGTGCCAGCAGCTCCGGCACGGGGGGCTCCTACAATGAGCAGTTCTTC.

The V gene is TRBV20-1, the J gene TRBJ2-7; D is uncertain. This CDR3 is built from 11 residues. The ends were cut back, 0 bases at V and 12 bases at J, with 12 bases in the middle. CDR1 is DFQATT and CDR2 is SNEGSKA in the germline V gene (reference sequence). CDR3 amino acids: CSARDRGTLYF. As DNA, the CDR3 is TGCAGTGCTAGAGATCGCGGAACCCTGTACTTC.

This sequence joins TRBV27 and TRBJ2-2, with 8 bases aligning to TRBD2. The CDR3 loop spans 16 amino acids. Trimming took 3 bases from V and 1 from J; bases not matched to a gene: 4. The germline CDR1 and CDR2 sequences are MNHEY and SMNVEV (reference sequence). The CDR3 here is CASSFFLAGNTGELFF. The CDR3 DNA reads as TGTGCCAGCAGTTTCTTTCTAGCGGGGAACACCGGGGAGCTGTTTTTT.

The J gene is TRBJ1-3, the V gene TRBV18; TRBD1 might be the D (6 bases). Trimming removed 3 bases at V and 3 bases at J, with 15 bases between. Germline CDR1 is KGHSH and CDR2 is LQKENI. The CDR3 has 16 residues. This chain's CDR3 is CASSPPSQGSGNTIYF. The CDR3 bases are TGTGCCAGCTCACCGCCGTCGCAGGGGAGTGGAAACACCATATATTTT.

The genes are TRBV2 and TRBJ2-1; 9 nucleotides agree with TRBD2. Germline lookup yields CDR1 SNHLY and CDR2 FYNNEI. The junction had 3 bases not matched to a gene; V was cut back by 4 bases and J by 2 bases. The CDR3 contains 15 residues. CDR3 protein: CASSAGTSPYNEQFF. The CDR3 DNA reads TGTGCCAGCAGTGCGGGGACTAGCCCCTACAATGAGCAGTTCTTC.

The gene calls are TRBV3-1 (or the pseudogene TRBV3-2) and TRBJ2-1; 7 bases map to TRBD1. The germline V gene encodes CDR1 LGHDT and CDR2 YNNKEL (reference sequence). The trim removed 8 bases at V and 9 bases at J, leaving 7 bases unmatched. CDR3 size: 12 residues. In DNA, the CDR3 is TGTGCCAGCTGCTACAGGGGTGGTGAGCAGTTCTTC. This encodes CASCYRGGEQFF.

V and J are TRBV27 and TRBJ1-6; 8 bases align to TRBD1. There are 16 residues in the CDR3. Trimming cost V 1 base and J 8 bases; bases outside gene matches: 7. Germline assignment: CDR1 MNHEY and CDR2 SMNVEV (reference sequence). The CDR3 DNA is TGTGCCAGCAGTTTATATACAGGGGGATCTCATTCACCCCTCCACTTT. This codes for CASSLYTGGSHSPLHF.

V usage is TRBV6-1 and J usage is TRBJ2-5; TRBD2 matches 9 bases. CDR3 length equals 15 residues. Per germline, CDR1 MNHNS and CDR2 SASEGT. V dropped 0 bases and J dropped 7; count of bases not matched to a gene: 6. The CDR3 sequence is CASSEAGTSIGTQYF. CDR3 in DNA: TGTGCCAGCAGTGAAGCCGGGACTAGCATCGGGACCCAGTACTTC.